This entry features one TCR beta chain sequence. Its antigen is still unknown. A second PCR of 7 to 11 cycles used a sample-barcoded 5' primer and a J-beta primer mix. Researchers report that a template-switch adaptor with 12 random nucleotides tagged each cDNA molecule. A minimum of 2.5 million CDR3-containing paired-end reads was obtained for each sample. One entry per CDR3 protein, called by TCRdb with MiXCR from the 5' RACE reads. The sample carries about 830,000 distinct CDR3 sequences, roughly 60% recorded once. Trimming removed 6 bases from V and 0 bases from J, with 12 bases in between. CDR1 MNHNS and CDR2 SASEGT come from the germline V gene. The CDR3 is made up of 14 amino acids. The source of the sample is a study of blood T cells in healthy people across ages. Study results and caveats: Both naive CD4+ cell counts and diversity were greater in long-lived donors than in aged donors. TCR beta diversity tracked closely with naive T cell percentage.

The sample taken for sequencing was blood. The TCR comes from a man aged 25 to 40 in good health. The chain recombines TRBV6-1 with TRBJ2-7, with a possible D match to TRBD1 (5 bases). CDR3 protein: CASSPRVVSYEQYF. The CDR3 nucleotides are TGTGCCAGCAGCCCCAGGGTAGTCTCCTACGAGCAGTACTTC.